This T cell receptor (beta chain) was profiled in a study of beta chain features in type 1 diabetes. Background on the study: Sorted cell examination encompassed roughly 98,000,000 cells across all samples.

As every portion of the isolated RNA was reverse transcribed, the sequencing read expressed TCRB transcripts. The method was immunoSEQ multiplex PCR; TCRdb's version includes in-frame clones alone and lacks a portion of them. The sample shows 200,000 to 250,000 clones, approximately 10% of them seen only once. The sample holds a few counts of this clone. The target antigen is unknown. Germline trimming cut 3 bases from V and 5 bases from J; bases unmatched to any gene: 9. The CDR3 totals 16 residues. Points from the study as a whole: VDJ junctions in type 1 diabetes patients carried more deletions and fewer insertions. Since sequencing was performed on cDNA, cells with high TCR expression could be over-represented.

The sequence was obtained from a man between 18 and 29 years old in good health. This sequence joins TRBV23-1 and TRBJ2-7, with TRBD1 identical over 11 bases. TRBV23-1 is noted as an ORF with a role that remains uncertain. Sample: central memory CD4+ T cells from blood. The CDR3 region has the DNA TGCGCCAGCAGTCACCCGCCGGGACAGGGGGAGGACGAGCAGTACTTC. It translates to CASSHPPGQGEDEQYF.